This is a list of T cell receptor beta chains from one sample in a study of T cell responses to AZD1222 COVID-19 vaccine. Repertoires were generated with immunoSEQ multiplex PCR, while TCRdb's copy carries only in-frame clones and drops some. The sample gives about 130,000 clones, just under 95% of which show up once; 1.1% is in the top ten. The sequencing used peripheral blood, collected 28 days after the second AZD1222 dose. These receptor sequences come from an adult who received the AZD1222 COVID-19 vaccine. The CDR3 runs from the conserved cysteine through the conserved F or W. The order of the fields is D gene, V gene, clone size, J gene, CDR3 DNA, CDR3 protein. The D gene is left open where the match is weak. Some rows mark clone size as missing; the rest say once, few, many or name a class of expanded clone.

TRBD1,TRBV6-5,.,TRBJ2-2,TGTGCCAGCCGACCGGGACAGGGTTGGACCGGGGAGCTGTTTTTT,CASRPGQGWTGELFF
.,TRBV12-5,.,TRBJ2-1,TGTGCTAGTGGTTTGGTACCCGATACCAATGAGCAGTTCTTC,CASGLVPDTNEQFF
.,TRBV5-6,.,TRBJ2-1,TGTGCCAGCAGCTCCCGACGGCCCAGCAACTACAATGAGCAGTTCTTC,CASSSRRPSNYNEQFF
.,TRBV7-9,.,TRBJ2-4,TGTGCCAGCAGCTTAGAAGGGGCTGCCAAAAACATTCAGTACTTC,CASSLEGAAKNIQYF
.,TRBV3-1/TRBV3-2,.,TRBJ1-1,TGTGCCAGCAGCCAAAGCAGAGGTAGTGAAGCTTTCTTT,CASSQSRGSEAFF
.,TRBV11-2,once,TRBJ1-5,TGTGCCAGCAGCTTAGCTATGAATCAGCCCCAGCATTTT,CASSLAMNQPQHF
.,TRBV28,.,TRBJ1-5,TGTGCCAGCAGCCTGGGCGACAATCAGCCCCAGCATTTT,CASSLGDNQPQHF
TRBD1,TRBV11-3,.,TRBJ2-3,TGTGCCAGCAGCGCGACAGGGGGCGGAGATACGCAGTATTTT,CASSATGGGDTQYF
.,TRBV5-5,once,TRBJ2-6,TGTGCCAGCTCATCCGGGGGAGCTGGGGCCAACGTCCTGACTTTC,CASSSGGAGANVLTF
TRBD1,TRBV11-3,.,TRBJ1-1,TGTGCCAGCAGCTCCGGGACAGGGCGCACTGAAGCTTTCTTT,CASSSGTGRTEAFF
TRBD1,TRBV19,.,TRBJ1-5,TGTGCCAGTACCTCTGAGAGGGGGCGAGATCAGCCCCAGCATTTT,CASTSERGRDQPQHF
.,TRBV11-2,.,TRBJ1-5,TGTGCCAGCAGCCCCAACCCCGATCAGCCCCAGCATTTT,CASSPNPDQPQHF
.,TRBV7-8,.,TRBJ2-7,TGTGCCAGCAGCGCCCAAAGAGGGAACTACGAGCAGTACTTC,CASSAQRGNYEQYF
.,TRBV19,.,TRBJ1-5,TGTGCCAGTAGTATTTCTAGGTGGAATCAGCCCCAGCATTTT,CASSISRWNQPQHF
TRBD1,TRBV5-4,.,TRBJ1-1,TGTGCCAGCAGCTTGGCGGCAGGGGGAAGGACTGAAGCTTTCTTT,CASSLAAGGRTEAFF
TRBD1,TRBV5-4,.,TRBJ2-7,TGTGTCAGCAGCGGACGGGACAGGGGAAACGAGCAGTACTTC,CVSSGRDRGNEQYF
.,TRBV27,.,TRBJ2-3,TGTGCCAGCAGTTTATGGGGTGAGGACACAGATACGCAGTATTTT,CASSLWGEDTDTQYF
TRBD2,TRBV6-2/TRBV6-3,.,TRBJ2-5,TGTGCCAGCAGTCCCCGGACTAGCGGGGGGAAGGAGACCCAGTACTTC,CASSPRTSGGKETQYF
TRBD2,TRBV11-2,.,TRBJ2-3,TGTGCCAGCAGCTTAGGTGTTAGCGGGAGAGGAAGTACAGATACGCAGTATTTT,CASSLGVSGRGSTDTQYF
TRBD1,TRBV7-8,.,TRBJ1-2,TGTGCCAGCAGCTTAGACGGAGGGGGCTTATATGGCTACACCTTC,CASSLDGGGLYGYTF
TRBD2,TRBV2,.,TRBJ2-7,TGTGCCAGCGGTGGACTAGCGGGAGGTACCAGGCTCAGCTCCTACGAGCAGTACTTC,CASGGLAGGTRLSSYEQYF
.,TRBV19,.,TRBJ1-1,TGTGCCAGTAGTCGCGGTACTGAAGCTTTCTTT,CASSRGTEAFF
TRBD1,TRBV7-9,.,TRBJ1-3,TGTGCCAGCAGCACACCGGCCGGGACAGCTATCTCTGGAAACACCATATATTTT,CASSTPAGTAISGNTIYF
TRBD1,TRBV27,.,TRBJ1-4,TGTGCCAGCAGTCGATCGGACAGGAGTAATGAAAAACTGTTTTTT,CASSRSDRSNEKLFF
.,TRBV4-2,.,TRBJ1-2,TGTGCCAGCAGCCAAGTCGGGGGCGACTATGGCTACACCTTC,CASSQVGGDYGYTF
.,TRBV27,.,TRBJ1-1,TGTGCCAGCAGTTCCAGGGGGAACACTGAAGCTTTCTTT,CASSSRGNTEAFF